The entry that follows covers one T cell receptor (beta chain) sequence. Researchers ran the PCR with 60 Vbeta and 13 Jbeta primers. Measured with immunoSEQ multiplex PCR; TCRdb has only the in-frame clones, and not every one. The sample is made up of some 53,000 clones, and the top ten hold around an eighth of it. This sample was taken from a study of cytomegalovirus exposure and HLA in healthy donors. The TCR comes from a woman aged 60 to 75 in good health and CMV-seropositive. The sequenced sample consisted of PBMCs.

The DNA of the CDR3 is TGCGCCAGCAGTCTTCGTCAACGTAGCGCCTACGAGCAGTACTTC. Translation gives CASSLRQRSAYEQYF. The V and J genes are TRBV23-1 and TRBJ2-7, with a possible D match to TRBD2 (5 bases). TRBV23-1 is recorded as an ORF, its role being uncertain. V was trimmed by 4 bases and J by 2 bases, leaving 15 bases between them. This CDR3 contains 15 residues.